This TCR beta chain came from a study of blood T cell repertoires in COVID-19. The wider study: The analysed material was cDNA or gDNA that came from T cells, B-cell-depleted T cells, or PBMCs.

Here immunoSEQ multiplex PCR was the method, and the copy in TCRdb shows in-frame clones only, minus some. In the table there are some 340,000 clones, less than 85% of which are singletons. The specimen was peripheral blood. This TCR was sampled from a woman aged 18-35 years with acute or convalescent COVID-19.

The CDR3 DNA follows: TGTGCCAGCAGAACGGACAGGGTGAAGCCCCTCCACTTT. Translation gives CASRTDRVKPLHF. The rearrangement joins TRBV27 to TRBJ1-6; 8 positions match TRBD1. V trimming: 6 bases; J trimming: 13 bases; junction bases outside the gene matches: 8. The CDR3 sequence is 13 residues long. Germline values: CDR1 MNHEY, CDR2 SMNVEV (reference sequence).